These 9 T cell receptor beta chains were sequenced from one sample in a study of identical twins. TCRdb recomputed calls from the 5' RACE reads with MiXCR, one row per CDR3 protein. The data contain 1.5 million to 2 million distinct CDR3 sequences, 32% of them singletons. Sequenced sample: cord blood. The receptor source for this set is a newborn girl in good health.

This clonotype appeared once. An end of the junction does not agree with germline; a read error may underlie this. The CDR3 reads CAISESRQTNTEAFF. The CDR3 DNA sequence: TGTGCCATCAGTGAGTCGAGGCAGACGAACACTGAAGCTTTCTTT. The V gene is TRBV6-1, the J gene TRBJ1-1; D remains ambiguous. This CDR3 is 15 amino acids long. Germline assignment: CDR1 MNHNS and CDR2 SASEGT.

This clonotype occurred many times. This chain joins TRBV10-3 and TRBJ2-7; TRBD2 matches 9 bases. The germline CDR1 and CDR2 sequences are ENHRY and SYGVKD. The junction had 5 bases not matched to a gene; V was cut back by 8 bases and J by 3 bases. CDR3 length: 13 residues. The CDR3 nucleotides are TGTGCCATCGGGGGACTAGCTTTCTACGAGCAGTACTTC. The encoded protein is CAIGGLAFYEQYF.

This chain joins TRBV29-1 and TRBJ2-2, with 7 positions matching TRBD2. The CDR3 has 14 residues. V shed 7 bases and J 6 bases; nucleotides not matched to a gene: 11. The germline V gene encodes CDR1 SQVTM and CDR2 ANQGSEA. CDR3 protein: CSAPILAGAGELFF. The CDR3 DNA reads TGCAGCGCCCCCATTTTGGCGGGGGCCGGGGAGCTGTTTTTT.

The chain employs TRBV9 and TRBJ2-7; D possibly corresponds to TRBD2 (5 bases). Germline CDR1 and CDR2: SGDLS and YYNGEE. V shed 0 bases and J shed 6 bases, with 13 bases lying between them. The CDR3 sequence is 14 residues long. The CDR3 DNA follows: TGTGCCAGCAGCGTAGATTTCAGCGGCGTCGAGCAGTACTTC. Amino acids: CASSVDFSGVEQYF.

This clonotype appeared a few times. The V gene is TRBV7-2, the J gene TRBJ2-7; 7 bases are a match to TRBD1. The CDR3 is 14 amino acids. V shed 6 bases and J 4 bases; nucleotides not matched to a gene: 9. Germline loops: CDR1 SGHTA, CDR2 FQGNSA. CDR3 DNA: TGTGCCAGCAGTCCGGACAGGACCCTGTACGAGCAGTACTTC. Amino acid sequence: CASSPDRTLYEQYF.

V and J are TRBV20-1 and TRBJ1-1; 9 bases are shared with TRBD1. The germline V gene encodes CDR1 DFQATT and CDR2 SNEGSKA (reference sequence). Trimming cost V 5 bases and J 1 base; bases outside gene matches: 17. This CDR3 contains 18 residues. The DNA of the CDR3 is TGCAGTGCTTACCGGGACAGGGTGGTTAACTTGTGGAACACTGAAGCTTTCTTT. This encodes CSAYRDRVVNLWNTEAFF.

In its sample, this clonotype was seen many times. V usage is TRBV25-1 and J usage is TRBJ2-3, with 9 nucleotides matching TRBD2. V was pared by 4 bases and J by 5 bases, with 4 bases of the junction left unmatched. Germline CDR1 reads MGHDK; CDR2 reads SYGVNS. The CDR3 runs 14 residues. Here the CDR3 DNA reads TGTGCCAGCAGTGGACTAGCGGCCAAAGATACGCAGTATTTT. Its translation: CASSGLAAKDTQYF.

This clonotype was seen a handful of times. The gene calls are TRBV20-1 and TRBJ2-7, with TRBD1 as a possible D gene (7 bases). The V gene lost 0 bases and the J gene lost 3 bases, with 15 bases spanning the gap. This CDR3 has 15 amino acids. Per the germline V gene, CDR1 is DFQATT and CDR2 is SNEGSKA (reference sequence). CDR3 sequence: CSARDSGRGVYEQYF. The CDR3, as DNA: TGCAGTGCTAGAGATTCGGGCAGGGGGGTCTACGAGCAGTACTTC.

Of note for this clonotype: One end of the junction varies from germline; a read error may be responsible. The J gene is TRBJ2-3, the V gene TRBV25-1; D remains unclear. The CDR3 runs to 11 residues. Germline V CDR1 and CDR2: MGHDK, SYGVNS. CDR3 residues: CANSSTDTQYF. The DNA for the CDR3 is TGTGCCAACAGTTCGACAGATACGCAGTATTTT.